The 25 T cell receptor beta chains in this list originate from one sample, sequenced in a study of T cell responses to AZD1222 COVID-19 vaccine. Some clones are missing from TCRdb's copy, which holds only in-frame ones; the method was immunoSEQ multiplex PCR. The data show 100,000 to 150,000 clones, roughly nine tenths seen once. This specimen was peripheral blood, taken on day 0 of AZD1222 vaccination. The receptors shown here come from an adult in good health.

V usage is TRBV23-1 and J usage is TRBJ2-1; 8 bases agree with TRBD1. TRBV23-1 is known as an ORF, though its function is uncertain. V lost 4 bases and J lost 6; bases outside the gene matches: 5. The CDR3 loop spans 14 amino acids. CDR3 in DNA: TGCGCCAGCAGTCCCCCAGGGGGCCTCAATGAGCAGTTCTTC. Translated, it gives CASSPPGGLNEQFF.

The V and J genes are TRBV30 and TRBJ2-5; 10 bases fit TRBD2. The CDR3 is 16 amino acids. V shed 0 bases, J shed 5 bases, and the junction held 9 bases outside the gene matches. Per germline, CDR1 GTSNPN and CDR2 SVGIG (reference sequence). CDR3 coding DNA: TGTGCCTGGAGTGTACTGTCTAGCGGGAGTGCTGAGACCCAGTACTTC. Its translation is CAWSVLSSGSAETQYF.

J is TRBJ2-2 and V is TRBV24-1; 8 bases match TRBD1. The V segment lost 5 bases and the J segment 2 bases; nucleotides outside the gene matches: 6. The CDR3 is 16 residues long. Germline values: CDR1 KGHDR, CDR2 SFDVKD. CDR3 loop: CATSVRGLTNTGELFF. CDR3 sequence (DNA): TGTGCCACCAGTGTCAGGGGGCTAACCAACACCGGGGAGCTGTTTTTT.

The V call is TRBV19, the J call TRBJ2-1; 9 bases are shared with TRBD2. CDR3 length equals 13 residues. The germline gives CDR1 LNHDA, CDR2 SQIVND (reference sequence). V was clipped by 4 bases and J by 8 bases; unmatched bases: 3. CDR3 residues: CASSNSGGDEQFF. The CDR3 DNA reads as TGTGCCAGTAGTAATAGCGGGGGCGATGAGCAGTTCTTC.

The chain combines TRBV10-1 with TRBJ1-4; maybe TRBD1 (5 bases). Germline V gene sequence: CDR1 WNHNN, CDR2 SYGVQD (reference sequence). The V end lost 6 bases, the J end lost 6 bases, and 17 bases lay between the germline ends. This CDR3 region has 15 residues. The CDR3: CASSPSLGRDEKLFF. The CDR3 nucleotides are TGCGCCAGCAGCCCCTCTTTGGGGCGTGATGAAAAACTGTTTTTT.

This clone is a singleton in its sample. V usage is TRBV18 and J usage is TRBJ1-6; tentatively, D is TRBD1 (6 bases). Germline CDR1 is KGHSH and CDR2 is LQKENI. This CDR3 has 14 residues. Trimming removed 1 base from V and 5 bases from J, with 6 bases in between. The CDR3 DNA follows: TGTGCCAGCTCACCACGACAGGATAATTCACCCCTCCACTTT. Translated, it gives CASSPRQDNSPLHF.

V usage is TRBV27 and J usage is TRBJ2-7; D not resolved. V lost 1 base, J lost 1 base, and 8 bases lay in between. Germline values: CDR1 MNHEY, CDR2 SMNVEV (reference sequence). The CDR3 is made up of 14 amino acids. Here the CDR3 DNA reads TGTGCCAGCAGTTTATATTCTGATTCCTACGAGCAGTACTTC. Encoded protein: CASSLYSDSYEQYF.

The chain's CDR3 is CASSRSEDRAMIQYF. In DNA, the CDR3 is TGTGCCAGCAGTAGGAGTGAGGACAGAGCAATGATTCAGTACTTC. This chain connects TRBV6-5 to TRBJ2-4; weak D call: TRBD1 (6 bases). V lost 5 bases and J 10 bases, leaving 21 bases between the germline ends. Germline CDR1 reads MNHEY; CDR2 reads SVGAGI. This CDR3 contains 15 residues.

The V gene is TRBV28, the J gene TRBJ2-1; D is perhaps TRBD2 (6 bases). The CDR3 has 17 amino acids. Trimming took 2 bases from V and 6 from J, leaving 20 bases between them. Germline-derived CDR1 and CDR2 are MDHEN and SYDVKM. CDR3 nucleotide sequence: TGTGCCAGCAGTTTAATTGGAGGGGCTTTCACCCCCAATGAGCAGTTCTTC. Encoded protein: CASSLIGGAFTPNEQFF.

The gene calls are TRBV4-2 and TRBJ1-4, with D possibly TRBD1 on 5 matching bases. This CDR3 has 16 amino acids. From germline, CDR1 is LGHNA and CDR2 YNFKEQ. V was clipped by 5 bases and J by 3 bases, with 16 bases between them. CDR3: CASSGGTQLANEKLFF. The CDR3 DNA reads TGTGCCAGCAGCGGGGGAACCCAGTTGGCTAATGAAAAACTGTTTTTT.

The chain uses TRBV3-1 (or the pseudogene TRBV3-2) and TRBJ1-3, with D hard to call. Trimming took 1 base from V and 2 from J, leaving 6 bases between them. Per the germline V gene, CDR1 is LGHDT and CDR2 is YNNKEL (reference sequence). CDR3 length: 14 residues. Here the CDR3 reads CASSQGRAGNTIYF. As DNA, the CDR3 is TGTGCCAGCAGCCAAGGAAGGGCTGGAAACACCATATATTTT.

V gene TRBV6-5 combines with J gene TRBJ1-1; 7 nucleotides line up with TRBD1. This CDR3 has 13 amino acids. Germline V gene data show CDR1 as MNHEY and CDR2 as SVGAGI. The trim removed 9 bases at V and 1 base at J, leaving 5 bases unmatched. The CDR3 DNA is TGTGCCAGTTTTAGGGGGCCGAACACTGAAGCTTTCTTT. Protein: CASFRGPNTEAFF.

V is TRBV15 and J is TRBJ2-4; TRBD1 is a possible D gene (6 bases). This CDR3 is built from 15 residues. Trimming shortened V by 5 bases and J by 0 bases, and 11 bases separated the two germline ends. Germline CDR1 is LNHNV and CDR2 is YYDKDF (reference sequence). The CDR3 bases are TGTGCCACCAGCGCAGGACAGATAGCCAAAAACATTCAGTACTTC. It translates to CATSAGQIAKNIQYF.

The chain has TRBV7-9 and TRBJ2-1; the D is unclear. The germline V gene encodes CDR1 SEHNR and CDR2 FQNEAQ (reference sequence). This CDR3 contains 14 residues. V was trimmed by 5 bases and J by 6 bases, leaving 14 bases between them. The CDR3, as DNA: TGTGCCAGCAGCCGGATGCTAGAGAGCAATGAGCAGTTCTTC. It yields the protein CASSRMLESNEQFF.

CDR3 protein: CAARGHGTGELFF. The CDR3 nucleotides are TGTGCCGCCCGGGGACATGGCACCGGGGAGCTGTTTTTT. The chain employs TRBV24-1 and TRBJ2-2; D may be TRBD1 (6 bases). Germline loops: CDR1 KGHDR, CDR2 SFDVKD. The V and J ends lost 12 bases and 4 bases respectively, with 14 bases between them. CDR3 length equals 13 residues.

CDR3 loop: CASSQVDTQYF. The CDR3 coding sequence is TGTGCCAGCAGCCAAGTCGATACGCAGTATTTT. This chain joins TRBV3-1 (or the pseudogene TRBV3-2) and TRBJ2-3; D gene ambiguous. The CDR3 extends over 11 amino acids. V dropped 1 base and J dropped 6 bases, with 2 bases sitting between them. Germline V gene data show CDR1 as LGHDT and CDR2 as YNNKEL (reference sequence).

This rearrangement joins TRBV11-2 to TRBJ1-1; D not certain. CDR3 length: 15 amino acids. Between the trimmed V and J ends, which lost 1 base and 5 bases, there was a span of 14 bases. Germline CDR1 SGHAT, CDR2 FQNNGV. The CDR3 region is CASSLVFGVGTEAFF. As DNA, the CDR3 is TGTGCCAGCAGCTTAGTTTTTGGAGTTGGGACTGAAGCTTTCTTT.

The rearrangement links TRBV19 to TRBJ2-1, with 9 bases lining up with TRBD1. Trimming cost V 5 bases and J 4 bases; bases outside gene matches: 3. Germline CDR1 is LNHDA and CDR2 is SQIVND (reference sequence). The CDR3 runs to 14 residues. CDR3: CASSPGTGYNEQFF. In DNA form, the CDR3 reads TGTGCCAGTAGTCCGGGGACAGGGTACAATGAGCAGTTCTTC.

Many counts were recorded for this clone. The gene calls are TRBV18 and TRBJ1-4; 7 bases fit TRBD1. In germline, CDR1 is KGHSH, CDR2 LQKENI. This CDR3 has 15 amino acids. V shed 6 bases and J 7 bases; nucleotides not matched to a gene: 11. The CDR3 DNA reads TGTGCCAGCTCTGCCAGGGGGTTGAGTACTGAAAAACTGTTTTTT. Translating gives CASSARGLSTEKLFF.

CDR3 loop: CSAQIQGSWEAFF. The CDR3 DNA reads TGCAGCGCACAGATCCAGGGGTCTTGGGAAGCTTTCTTT. The chain recombines TRBV29-1 with TRBJ1-1; a weak D match, TRBD1 (6 bases). Trimming took off 7 bases at V and 8 bases at J, with 20 bases between the two ends. Germline CDR1 SQVTM, CDR2 ANQGSEA. This CDR3 has 13 residues.

J is TRBJ2-1 and V is TRBV12-3 or TRBV12-4; 7 bases are shared with TRBD2. The CDR3 spans 12 residues. V shed 6 bases and J 13 bases; nucleotides not matched to a gene: 9. The CDR3 sequence: CASSGTTTIQFF. The CDR3 bases are TGTGCCAGCAGCGGGACTACCACTATTCAGTTCTTC.

This chain links TRBV27 with TRBJ2-4, with D perhaps assigned TRBD1 or TRBD2 (6 bases each). Germline CDR1 reads MNHEY; CDR2 reads SMNVEV (reference sequence). V lost 8 bases to trimming and J lost 0 bases, with 14 bases between them. CDR3 size: 15 residues. The CDR3: CASAYGGIAKNIQYF. The CDR3 nucleotides are TGTGCCAGCGCTTACGGGGGCATAGCCAAAAACATTCAGTACTTC.

The chain has TRBV19 and TRBJ1-5; D gene ambiguous. The ends were cut back, 5 bases at V and 1 base at J, with 12 bases in the middle. CDR3 length: 15 amino acids. The germline V gene encodes CDR1 LNHDA and CDR2 SQIVND (reference sequence). The CDR3 loop reads CASSSPIASNQPQHF. The CDR3 region has the DNA TGTGCCAGTAGTTCCCCGATCGCCAGCAATCAGCCCCAGCATTTT. The whole variable domain, filled in from reference TRBV19 and TRBJ1-5, reads DGGITQSPKYLFRKEGQNVTLSCEQNLNHDAMYWYRQDPGQGLRLIYYSQIVNDFQKGDIAEGYSVSREKKESFPLTVTSAQKNPTAFYLCASSSPIASNQPQHFGDGTRLSIL.

This rearrangement joins TRBV7-9 to TRBJ1-5; D ambiguous. Between the trimmed V and J ends, which lost 3 bases and 2 bases, there was a span of 5 bases. CDR1 is SEHNR and CDR2 is FQNEAQ in the germline V gene (reference sequence). This CDR3 spans 13 amino acids. The CDR3 nucleotides read TGTGCCAGCAGCTTTGACGGCAATCAGCCCCAGCATTTT. This codes for CASSFDGNQPQHF. The entire variable domain, with the rest obtained from reference TRBV7-9 and TRBJ1-5, is as follows: DTGVSQNPRHKITKRGQNVTFRCDPISEHNRLYWYRQTLGQGPEFLTYFQNEAQLEKSRLLSDRFSAERPKGSFSTLEIQRTEQGDSAMYLCASSFDGNQPQHFGDGTRLSIL.

The chain joins TRBV3-1 (or the pseudogene TRBV3-2) to TRBJ2-7; 7 positions match TRBD1. This CDR3 is 13 amino acids long. J gave up 1 base and V 4 bases, and 1 base lay outside the gene matches. Germline CDR1 is LGHDT and CDR2 is YNNKEL (reference sequence). CDR3 residues: CASSRQGSYEQYF. CDR3 sequence (DNA): TGTGCCAGCAGCCGACAGGGTTCCTACGAGCAGTACTTC.